These 14 T cell receptor beta chains came from one sample sequenced in a study of blood T cell repertoires in COVID-19. Using immunoSEQ multiplex PCR, the repertoire was profiled, and TCRdb retains in-frame clones only, with some absent. The data contain approximately 61,000 clones, around four fifths of them seen just once; the ten biggest clones take up 5.5%. Sequenced material: peripheral blood. The receptors were gathered from a woman in her sixties or seventies with acute or convalescent COVID-19.

The chain employs TRBV10-1 and TRBJ2-3, with TRBD1 as a possible D gene (5 bases). Between the trimmed V and J ends, which lost 6 bases and 2 bases, there was a span of 9 bases. Per the germline V gene, CDR1 is WNHNN and CDR2 is SYGVQD (reference sequence). The CDR3 totals 13 residues. In DNA, the CDR3 is TGCGCCAGCAGGGGGCCGAACACAGATACGCAGTATTTT. The encoded protein is CASRGPNTDTQYF.

Only a few counts were recorded for this clone. This sequence joins TRBV30 and TRBJ2-1; 8 bases line up with TRBD1. V shed 2 bases, J shed 10 bases, and the junction held 4 bases outside the gene matches. The CDR3 covers 12 residues. Germline assignment: CDR1 GTSNPN and CDR2 SVGIG (reference sequence). The CDR3 region has the DNA TGTGCCTGGAGTCGACAGGGGTGGGAGCAGTTCTTC. Its protein is CAWSRQGWEQFF.

The CDR3 region is CASRGTSGGTDTQYF. CDR3 nucleotides: TGTGCCAGCAGGGGGACTAGCGGGGGCACAGATACGCAGTATTTT. The J gene is TRBJ2-3, the V gene TRBV28; 13 bases are a match to TRBD2. Germline V CDR1 and CDR2: MDHEN, SYDVKM. The CDR3 extends over 15 amino acids. The V gene end was trimmed by 6 bases and the J gene end by 1 base; junction bases not matched to a gene: 1.

This sequence joins TRBV30 and TRBJ1-2; no clear D gene. V shed 2 bases and J shed 6 bases, with 10 bases lying between them. CDR1 is GTSNPN, CDR2 SVGIG, per germline (reference sequence). This CDR3 contains 12 residues. The CDR3, as DNA: TGTGCCTGGAGTCGCGTATACGATGGCTACACCTTC. Its protein product is CAWSRVYDGYTF.

This clone has just one count. The chain couples TRBV19 to TRBJ1-1; 7 bases fit TRBD1. This CDR3 is built from 15 residues. V shed 6 bases and J 11 bases; nucleotides not matched to a gene: 18. The germline V gene encodes CDR1 LNHDA and CDR2 SQIVND (reference sequence). This chain's CDR3 is CASRAPGQTHYRAFF. CDR3 DNA: TGTGCCAGTAGGGCCCCGGGACAGACACACTATAGGGCTTTCTTT.

The chain uses TRBV5-6 and TRBJ1-2; D remains unclear. V was pared by 0 bases and J by 2 bases, with 5 bases between. Germline lookup yields CDR1 SGHDT and CDR2 YYEEEE. The CDR3 consists of 13 residues. The CDR3 coding sequence is TGTGCCAGCAGCTTGGAACAGAACTATGGCTACACCTTC. Protein sequence: CASSLEQNYGYTF.

This clone has just a few counts. The chain joins TRBV2 to TRBJ1-4; a weak D match, TRBD1 (5 bases). The CDR3 loop spans 15 amino acids. V shed 8 bases and J shed 4 bases, with 17 bases lying between them. The germline V gene encodes CDR1 SNHLY and CDR2 FYNNEI. The CDR3 sequence is CASSPRQGNNEKLFF. The CDR3, as DNA: TGTGCCAGCTCTCCCCGCCAGGGAAATAATGAAAAACTGTTTTTT. Drawing the rest from reference TRBV2 and TRBJ1-4, the complete variable domain is EPEVTQTPSHQVTQMGQEVILRCVPISNHLYFYWYRQILGQKVEFLVSFYNNEISEKSEIFDDQFSVERPDGSNFTLKIRSTKLEDSAMYFCASSPRQGNNEKLFFGSGTQLSVL.

The rearrangement links TRBV11-2 to TRBJ2-1; D is perhaps TRBD2 (5 bases). The V end lost 4 bases, the J end lost 6 bases, and 10 bases lay between the germline ends. CDR1 is SGHAT and CDR2 is FQNNGV in the germline V gene. This CDR3 is 13 amino acids long. The CDR3 nucleotides are TGTGCCAGCAGCTCACACGGGGTCAATGAGCAGTTCTTC. Translated, it gives CASSSHGVNEQFF.

This clone was detected once. V usage is TRBV6-5 and J usage is TRBJ2-1; possibly TRBD2 for D (6 bases). The CDR3 covers 15 residues. Germline CDR1 MNHEY, CDR2 SVGAGI. Trimming shortened V by 6 bases and J by 5 bases, and 17 bases separated the two germline ends. The CDR3 sequence: CASSHGPGLDNEQFF. The CDR3 DNA reads TGTGCCAGCAGCCACGGACCGGGACTGGACAATGAGCAGTTCTTC.

A remark on this clone: One junction end does not reproduce the germline sequence, and a read error may be involved. V gene TRBV4-1 combines with J gene TRBJ2-1; D is perhaps TRBD2 (6 bases). The length of the CDR3 is 16 residues. CDR1 is MGHRA and CDR2 is YSYEKL in the germline V gene. CDR3 DNA sequence: TGCGCCAGCAGTCAAGAACCCAGCGGGTCCTACAATGAGCAGTTCTTC. It specifies CASSQEPSGSYNEQFF.

This clone was found once. The chain carries TRBV9 and TRBJ1-1, with D maybe TRBD1 (5 bases). V lost 1 base to trimming and J lost 4 bases, with 17 bases between them. Looked up from germline, CDR1 is SGDLS and CDR2 is YYNGEE. The CDR3 has 16 amino acids. The CDR3 protein is CASSVRQTPRGTEAFF. The DNA for the CDR3 is TGTGCCAGCAGCGTAAGACAGACCCCTAGGGGCACTGAAGCTTTCTTT.

The chain carries TRBV9 and TRBJ1-4; 10 nucleotides line up with TRBD1. This CDR3 comprises 15 residues. The junction had 4 bases not matched to a gene; V was cut back by 0 bases and J by 8 bases. Germline-derived CDR1 and CDR2 are SGDLS and YYNGEE. CDR3 in DNA: TGTGCCAGCAGCGTAGCAGGGACAGGGGCCGAAAAACTGTTTTTT. Translating it yields CASSVAGTGAEKLFF.

The chain employs TRBV12-5 and TRBJ2-7; D gene ambiguous. V was shortened by 1 base and J by 5 bases, with 12 bases between the two germline ends. The CDR3 is made up of 14 amino acids. The V gene's germline CDR1 is LGHNT and CDR2 FRNRAP. CDR3 DNA sequence: TGTGCTAGTGGTTTGGACGGTAGAATCCACGAGCAGTACTTC. Translating it yields CASGLDGRIHEQYF.

The rearrangement links TRBV28 to TRBJ2-7, with a possible D match to TRBD2 (5 bases). The V gene's germline CDR1 is MDHEN and CDR2 SYDVKM. V was shortened by 5 bases and J by 2 bases, with 13 bases between the two germline ends. The CDR3 contains 14 residues. CDR3: CASSAPHGTYEQYF. As DNA, the CDR3 is TGTGCCAGCAGTGCGCCTCACGGGACCTACGAGCAGTACTTC. The whole variable domain, remainder taken from reference TRBV28 and TRBJ2-7, is DVKVTQSSRYLVKRTGEKVFLECVQDMDHENMFWYRQDPGLGLRLIYFSYDVKMKEKGDIPEGYSVSREKKERFSLILESASTNQTSMYLCASSAPHGTYEQYFGPGTRLTVT.